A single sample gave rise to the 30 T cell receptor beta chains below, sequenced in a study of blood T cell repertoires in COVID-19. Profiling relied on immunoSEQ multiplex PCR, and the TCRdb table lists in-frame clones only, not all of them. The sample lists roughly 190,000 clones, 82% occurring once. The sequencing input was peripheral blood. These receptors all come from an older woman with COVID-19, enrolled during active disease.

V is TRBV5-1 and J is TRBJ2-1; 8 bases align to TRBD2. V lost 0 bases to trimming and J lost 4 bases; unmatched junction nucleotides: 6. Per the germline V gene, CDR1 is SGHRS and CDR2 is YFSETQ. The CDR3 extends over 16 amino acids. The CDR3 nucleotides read TGCGCCAGCAGCTTGGAGTCGGGGGGGCTGTACAATGAGCAGTTCTTC. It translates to CASSLESGGLYNEQFF. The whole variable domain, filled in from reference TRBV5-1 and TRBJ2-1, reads KAGVTQTPRYLIKTRGQQVTLSCSPISGHRSVSWYQQTPGQGLQFLFEYFSETQRNKGNFPGRFSGRQFSNSRSEMNVSTLELGDSALYLCASSLESGGLYNEQFFGPGTRLTVL.

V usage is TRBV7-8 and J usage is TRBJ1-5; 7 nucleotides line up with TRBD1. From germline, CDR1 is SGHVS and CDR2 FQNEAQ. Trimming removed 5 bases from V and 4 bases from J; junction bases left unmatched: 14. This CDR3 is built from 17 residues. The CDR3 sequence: CASSPLRDRRQNQPQHF. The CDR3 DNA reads TGTGCCAGCAGCCCACTCCGGGACAGACGTCAAAATCAGCCCCAGCATTTT.

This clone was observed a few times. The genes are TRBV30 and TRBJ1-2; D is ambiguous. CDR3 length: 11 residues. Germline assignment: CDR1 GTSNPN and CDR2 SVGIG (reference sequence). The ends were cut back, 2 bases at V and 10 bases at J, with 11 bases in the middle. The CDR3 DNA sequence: TGTGCCTGGAGTTTGGCAGCGCCCTACACCTTC. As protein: CAWSLAAPYTF.

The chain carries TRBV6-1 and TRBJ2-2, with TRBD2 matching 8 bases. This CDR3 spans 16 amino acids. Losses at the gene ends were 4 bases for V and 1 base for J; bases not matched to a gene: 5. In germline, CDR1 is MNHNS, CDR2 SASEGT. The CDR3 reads CASSALAGKNTGELFF. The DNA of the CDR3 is TGTGCCAGCAGTGCTTTAGCGGGAAAGAACACCGGGGAGCTGTTTTTT.

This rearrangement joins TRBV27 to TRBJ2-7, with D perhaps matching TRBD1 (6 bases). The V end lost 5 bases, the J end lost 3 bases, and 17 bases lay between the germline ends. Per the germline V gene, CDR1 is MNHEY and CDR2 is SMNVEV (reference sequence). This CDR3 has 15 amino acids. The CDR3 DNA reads TGTGCCAGCAGTCTTACGTTTCAGGGGCGCTACGAGCAGTACTTC. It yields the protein CASSLTFQGRYEQYF.

CDR3 loop: CASRGTDKDTQYF. The DNA of the CDR3 is TGTGCCAGCAGGGGGACAGACAAAGATACGCAGTATTTT. The chain carries TRBV2 and TRBJ2-3; 7 bases match TRBD1. The CDR3 length is 13 residues. The V and J ends lost 6 bases and 5 bases, in that order; junction bases with no gene match: 5. Germline CDR1 is SNHLY and CDR2 is FYNNEI.

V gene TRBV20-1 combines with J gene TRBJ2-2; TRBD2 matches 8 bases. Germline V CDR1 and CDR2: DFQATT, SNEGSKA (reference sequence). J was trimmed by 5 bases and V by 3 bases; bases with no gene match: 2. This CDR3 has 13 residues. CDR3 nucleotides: TGCAGTGCTAGTAGACTAGCGACCGGGGAGCTGTTTTTT. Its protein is CSASRLATGELFF.

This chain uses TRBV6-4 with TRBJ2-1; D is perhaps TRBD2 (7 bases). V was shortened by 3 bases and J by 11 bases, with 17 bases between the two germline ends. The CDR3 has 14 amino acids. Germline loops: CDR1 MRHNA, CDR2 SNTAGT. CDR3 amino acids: CASSEASGGGKQFF. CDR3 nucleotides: TGTGCCAGCAGTGAGGCTAGCGGAGGGGGGAAGCAGTTCTTC.

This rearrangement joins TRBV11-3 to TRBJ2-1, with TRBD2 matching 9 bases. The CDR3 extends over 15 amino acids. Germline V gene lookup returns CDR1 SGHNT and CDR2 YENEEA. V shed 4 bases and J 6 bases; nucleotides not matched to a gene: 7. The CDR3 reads CASSSGGGGANEQFF. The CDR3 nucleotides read TGTGCCAGCAGCTCCGGCGGCGGGGGGGCCAATGAGCAGTTCTTC.

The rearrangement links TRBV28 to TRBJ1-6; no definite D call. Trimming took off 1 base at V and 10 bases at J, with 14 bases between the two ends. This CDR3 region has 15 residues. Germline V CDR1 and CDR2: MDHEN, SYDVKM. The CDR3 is CASSLLGGERSPLHF. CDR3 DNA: TGTGCCAGCAGTTTATTGGGCGGGGAAAGATCACCCCTCCACTTT.

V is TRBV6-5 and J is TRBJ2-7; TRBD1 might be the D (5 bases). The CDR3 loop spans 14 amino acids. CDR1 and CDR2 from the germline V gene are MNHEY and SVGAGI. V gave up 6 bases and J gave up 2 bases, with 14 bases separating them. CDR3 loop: CASRQGNQPYEQYV. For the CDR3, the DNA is TGTGCCAGCAGGCAGGGAAACCAACCCTACGAGCAGTACGTC.

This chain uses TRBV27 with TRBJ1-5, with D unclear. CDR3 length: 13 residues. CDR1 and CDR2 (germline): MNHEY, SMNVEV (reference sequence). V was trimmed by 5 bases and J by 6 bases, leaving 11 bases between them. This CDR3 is CASSRQVGQPQHF. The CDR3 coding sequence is TGTGCCAGCAGTCGTCAGGTGGGTCAGCCCCAGCATTTT.

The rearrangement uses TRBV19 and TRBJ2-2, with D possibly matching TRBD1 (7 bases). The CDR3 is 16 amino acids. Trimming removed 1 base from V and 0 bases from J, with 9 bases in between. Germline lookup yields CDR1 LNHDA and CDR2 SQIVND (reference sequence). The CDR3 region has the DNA TGTGCCAGTAGTATAGGCGGGACAGCGAACACCGGGGAGCTGTTTTTT. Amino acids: CASSIGGTANTGELFF.

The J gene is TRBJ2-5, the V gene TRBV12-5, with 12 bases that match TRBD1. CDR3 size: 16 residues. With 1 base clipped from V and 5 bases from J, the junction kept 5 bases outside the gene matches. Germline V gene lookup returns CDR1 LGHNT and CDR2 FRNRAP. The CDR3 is CASGLGGQGAVETQYF. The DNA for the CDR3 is TGTGCTAGTGGTTTGGGGGGACAGGGGGCTGTCGAGACCCAGTACTTC.

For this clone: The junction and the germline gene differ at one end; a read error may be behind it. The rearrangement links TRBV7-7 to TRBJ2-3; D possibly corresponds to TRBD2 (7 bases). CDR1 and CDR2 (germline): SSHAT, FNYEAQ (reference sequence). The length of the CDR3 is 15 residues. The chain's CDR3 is CASSLRGGRADTQYF. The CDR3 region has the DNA TGTGCTAGCAGCTTGAGGGGGGGCCGCGCAGATACGCAGTATTTT.

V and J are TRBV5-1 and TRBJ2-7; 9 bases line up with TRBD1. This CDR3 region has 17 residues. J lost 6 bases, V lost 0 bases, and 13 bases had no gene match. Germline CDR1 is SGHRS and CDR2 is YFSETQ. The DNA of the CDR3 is TGCGCCAGCAGCTTGGTTGGCCCCGGGACAGGGTTAGCCGAGCAGTACGTC. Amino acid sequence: CASSLVGPGTGLAEQYV.

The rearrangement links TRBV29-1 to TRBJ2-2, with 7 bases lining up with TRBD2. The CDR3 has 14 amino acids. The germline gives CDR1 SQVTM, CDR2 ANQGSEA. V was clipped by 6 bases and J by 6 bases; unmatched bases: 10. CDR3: CSVAGLVPAGELFF. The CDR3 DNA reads TGCAGCGTAGCCGGACTAGTCCCGGCCGGGGAGCTGTTTTTT.

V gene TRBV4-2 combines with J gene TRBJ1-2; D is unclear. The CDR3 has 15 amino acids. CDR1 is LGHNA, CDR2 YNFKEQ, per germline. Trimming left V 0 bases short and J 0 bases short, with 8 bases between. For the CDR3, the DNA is TGTGCCAGCAGCCAAGATGGCCTCCCTAACTATGGCTACACCTTC. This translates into CASSQDGLPNYGYTF.

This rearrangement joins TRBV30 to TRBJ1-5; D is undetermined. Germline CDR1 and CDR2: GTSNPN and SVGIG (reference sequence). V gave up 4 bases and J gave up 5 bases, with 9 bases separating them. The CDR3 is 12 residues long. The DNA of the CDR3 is TGTGCCTGGAACCGGGGAGATCAGCCCCAGCATTTT. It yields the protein CAWNRGDQPQHF.

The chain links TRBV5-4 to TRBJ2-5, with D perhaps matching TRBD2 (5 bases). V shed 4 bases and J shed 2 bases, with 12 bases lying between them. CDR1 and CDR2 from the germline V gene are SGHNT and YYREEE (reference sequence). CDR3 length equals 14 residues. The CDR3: CASSPALAQETQYF. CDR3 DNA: TGTGCCAGCAGCCCGGCCCTAGCACAAGAGACCCAGTACTTC.

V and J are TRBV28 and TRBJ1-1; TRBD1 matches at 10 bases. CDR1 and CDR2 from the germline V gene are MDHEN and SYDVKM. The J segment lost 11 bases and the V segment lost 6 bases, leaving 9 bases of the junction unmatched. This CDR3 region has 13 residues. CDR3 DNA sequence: TGTGCCAGCAGCGGACAGGGGGTAGGTGAGGCTTTCTTT. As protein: CASSGQGVGEAFF.

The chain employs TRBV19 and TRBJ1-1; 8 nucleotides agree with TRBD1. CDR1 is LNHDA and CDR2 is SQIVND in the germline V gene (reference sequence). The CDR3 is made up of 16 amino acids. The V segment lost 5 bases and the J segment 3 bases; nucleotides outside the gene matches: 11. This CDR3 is CASSPTTGEIYTEAFF. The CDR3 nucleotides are TGTGCCAGTAGTCCGACGACAGGGGAGATTTACACTGAAGCTTTCTTT.

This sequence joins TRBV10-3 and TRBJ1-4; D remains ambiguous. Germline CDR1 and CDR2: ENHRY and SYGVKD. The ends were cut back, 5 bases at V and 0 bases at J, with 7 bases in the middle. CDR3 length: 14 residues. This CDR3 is CAISMGSTNEKLFF. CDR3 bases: TGTGCCATCAGTATGGGCTCAACTAATGAAAAACTGTTTTTT.

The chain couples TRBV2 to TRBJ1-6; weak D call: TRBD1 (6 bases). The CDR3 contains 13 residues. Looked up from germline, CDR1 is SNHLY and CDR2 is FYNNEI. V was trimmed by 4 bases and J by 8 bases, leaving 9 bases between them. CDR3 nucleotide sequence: TGTGCCAGCAGTGGACAGGATGATTCACCCCTCCACTTT. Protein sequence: CASSGQDDSPLHF.

The CDR3 sequence is CASSRYNEQFF. CDR3 coding DNA: TGTGCCAGCAGTCGGTACAATGAGCAGTTCTTC. This sequence joins TRBV2 and TRBJ2-1; D is unresolved. The germline CDR1 and CDR2 sequences are SNHLY and FYNNEI. The CDR3 runs 11 residues. Trimming cost V 5 bases and J 4 bases, with 3 bases left between them.

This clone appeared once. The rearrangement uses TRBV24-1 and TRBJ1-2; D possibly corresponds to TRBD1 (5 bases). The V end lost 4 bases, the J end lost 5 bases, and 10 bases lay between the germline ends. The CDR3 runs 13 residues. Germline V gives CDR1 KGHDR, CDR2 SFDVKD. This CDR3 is CATSDRQLYGYTF. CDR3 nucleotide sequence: TGTGCCACCAGTGACCGACAGCTATATGGCTACACCTTC.

DNA for the CDR3: TGTGCCAGCAGTGAAGCGAGCGGTTACGAGCAGTACGTC. This codes for CASSEASGYEQYV. This rearrangement joins TRBV6-1 to TRBJ2-7, with TRBD2 as a possible D gene (5 bases). The V gene's germline CDR1 is MNHNS and CDR2 SASEGT. Trimming took off 0 bases at V and 4 bases at J, with 7 bases between the two ends. The CDR3 spans 13 residues.

CDR3 protein: CASSLGRGRSGLGYTF. CDR3 coding DNA: TGTGCCAGCAGCTTGGGCAGGGGGCGCTCAGGTCTTGGCTACACCTTC. The V gene is TRBV5-6, the J gene TRBJ1-2; 8 nucleotides line up with TRBD1. Per the germline V gene, CDR1 is SGHDT and CDR2 is YYEEEE. V shed 0 bases, J shed 7 bases, and the junction held 11 bases outside the gene matches. This CDR3 has 16 residues. Full variable domain (remainder filled in from reference TRBV5-6 and TRBJ1-2): DAGVTQSPTHLIKTRGQQVTLRCSPKSGHDTVSWYQQALGQGPQFIFQYYEEEERQRGNFPDRFSGHQFPNYSSELNVNALLLGDSALYLCASSLGRGRSGLGYTFGSGTRLTVV.

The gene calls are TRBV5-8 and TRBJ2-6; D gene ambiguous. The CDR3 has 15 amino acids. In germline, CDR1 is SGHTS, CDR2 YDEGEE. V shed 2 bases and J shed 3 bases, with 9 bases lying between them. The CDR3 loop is CASSFGQRGANVLTF. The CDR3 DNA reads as TGTGCCAGCAGCTTCGGTCAGCGTGGGGCCAACGTCCTGACTTTC.

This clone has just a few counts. CDR3 nucleotide sequence: TGTGCCAGCAGCTTAGATGCGGGACTAGCAGAGACCCAGTACTTC. This codes for CASSLDAGLAETQYF. This chain connects TRBV7-8 to TRBJ2-5; 9 bases fit TRBD2. The CDR3 has 15 amino acids. Germline CDR1 SGHVS, CDR2 FQNEAQ. V lost 1 base, J lost 4 bases, and 4 bases stayed unmatched.